Each of the 2 T cell receptor beta chains below was sequenced from the same sample in a study of identical twins. MiXCR, applied by TCRdb to the 5' RACE reads, yields one record per CDR3 protein. The sample has under 900,000 distinct CDR3 sequences; more than 9% are singletons. These data are also associated with another study on yellow fever vaccine responses in identical twins.

Specimen: PBMCs. The receptor source for this set is a woman aged 18 to 35 in good health.

This clonotype was counted only a few times. The rearrangement links TRBV10-2 to TRBJ2-1; the match to TRBD2 covers 12 bases. J gave up 5 bases and V 4 bases, and 3 bases lay outside the gene matches. The CDR3 has 15 residues. CDR1 is WSHSY and CDR2 is SAAADI in the germline V gene. The CDR3 here is CASSGWTSGDNEQFF. The CDR3 DNA sequence: TGCGCCAGCAGTGGTTGGACTAGCGGGGACAATGAGCAGTTCTTC.

The rearrangement joins TRBV20-1 to TRBJ2-4; 7 bases are shared with TRBD2. The CDR3 consists of 16 residues. V dropped 3 bases and J dropped 0; count of bases not matched to a gene: 8. Germline V gene sequence: CDR1 DFQATT, CDR2 SNEGSKA (reference sequence). CDR3 bases: TGCAGTGCTAGCGCCTCTAGCGGATTAGCCAAAAACATTCAGTACTTC. It yields the protein CSASASSGLAKNIQYF.